This entry is about one T cell receptor beta chain. The sample belongs to a study of blood T cell repertoires in COVID-19. Study as a whole: Researchers got acute and convalescent COVID-19 samples from the United States, Italy and Spain. The cDNA or gDNA used as material had been derived from T cells, B-cell-depleted T cells, or PBMCs.

How the authors handled the data: Amplification with reference gene primers provided the estimates of nucleated cell counts. Assay: immunoSEQ multiplex PCR; the TCRdb copy retains only in-frame clones and omits some. The D gene and trimming were derived from the DNA, and the V and J assignments and clone size from that table. The table has some 140,000 clones, 84% seen once. Germline lookup yields CDR1 SGHVS and CDR2 FQNEAQ. V lost 0 bases and J lost 7, with 6 bases in between. This CDR3 is built from 13 residues. The TCR originated in a human donor in a cohort sampled during active COVID-19. V and J are TRBV7-8 and TRBJ1-4, with D unresolved. The sequenced sample was peripheral blood. CDR3 nucleotide sequence: TGTGCCAGCAGCTTAGCGCGTAGTGAAAAACTGTTTTTT. This gives the protein CASSLARSEKLFF.